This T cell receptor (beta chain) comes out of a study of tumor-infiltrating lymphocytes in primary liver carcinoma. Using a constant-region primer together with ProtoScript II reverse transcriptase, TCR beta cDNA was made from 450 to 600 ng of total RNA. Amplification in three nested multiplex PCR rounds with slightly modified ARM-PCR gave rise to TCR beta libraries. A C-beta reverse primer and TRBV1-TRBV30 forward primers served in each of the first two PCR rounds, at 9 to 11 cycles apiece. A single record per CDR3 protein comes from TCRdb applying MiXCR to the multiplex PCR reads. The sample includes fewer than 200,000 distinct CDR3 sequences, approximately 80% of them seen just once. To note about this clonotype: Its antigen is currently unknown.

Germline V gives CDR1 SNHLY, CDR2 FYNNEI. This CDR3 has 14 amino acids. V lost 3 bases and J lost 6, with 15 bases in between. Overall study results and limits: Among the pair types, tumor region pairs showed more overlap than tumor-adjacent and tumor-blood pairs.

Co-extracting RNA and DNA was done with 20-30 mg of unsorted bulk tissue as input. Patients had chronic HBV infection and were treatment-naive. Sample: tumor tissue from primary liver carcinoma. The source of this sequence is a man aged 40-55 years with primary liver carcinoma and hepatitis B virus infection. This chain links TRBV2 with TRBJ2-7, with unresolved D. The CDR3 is CASSDTVKVGEQYF. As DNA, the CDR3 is TGTGCCAGCAGTGATACTGTAAAGGTGGGCGAGCAGTACTTC.